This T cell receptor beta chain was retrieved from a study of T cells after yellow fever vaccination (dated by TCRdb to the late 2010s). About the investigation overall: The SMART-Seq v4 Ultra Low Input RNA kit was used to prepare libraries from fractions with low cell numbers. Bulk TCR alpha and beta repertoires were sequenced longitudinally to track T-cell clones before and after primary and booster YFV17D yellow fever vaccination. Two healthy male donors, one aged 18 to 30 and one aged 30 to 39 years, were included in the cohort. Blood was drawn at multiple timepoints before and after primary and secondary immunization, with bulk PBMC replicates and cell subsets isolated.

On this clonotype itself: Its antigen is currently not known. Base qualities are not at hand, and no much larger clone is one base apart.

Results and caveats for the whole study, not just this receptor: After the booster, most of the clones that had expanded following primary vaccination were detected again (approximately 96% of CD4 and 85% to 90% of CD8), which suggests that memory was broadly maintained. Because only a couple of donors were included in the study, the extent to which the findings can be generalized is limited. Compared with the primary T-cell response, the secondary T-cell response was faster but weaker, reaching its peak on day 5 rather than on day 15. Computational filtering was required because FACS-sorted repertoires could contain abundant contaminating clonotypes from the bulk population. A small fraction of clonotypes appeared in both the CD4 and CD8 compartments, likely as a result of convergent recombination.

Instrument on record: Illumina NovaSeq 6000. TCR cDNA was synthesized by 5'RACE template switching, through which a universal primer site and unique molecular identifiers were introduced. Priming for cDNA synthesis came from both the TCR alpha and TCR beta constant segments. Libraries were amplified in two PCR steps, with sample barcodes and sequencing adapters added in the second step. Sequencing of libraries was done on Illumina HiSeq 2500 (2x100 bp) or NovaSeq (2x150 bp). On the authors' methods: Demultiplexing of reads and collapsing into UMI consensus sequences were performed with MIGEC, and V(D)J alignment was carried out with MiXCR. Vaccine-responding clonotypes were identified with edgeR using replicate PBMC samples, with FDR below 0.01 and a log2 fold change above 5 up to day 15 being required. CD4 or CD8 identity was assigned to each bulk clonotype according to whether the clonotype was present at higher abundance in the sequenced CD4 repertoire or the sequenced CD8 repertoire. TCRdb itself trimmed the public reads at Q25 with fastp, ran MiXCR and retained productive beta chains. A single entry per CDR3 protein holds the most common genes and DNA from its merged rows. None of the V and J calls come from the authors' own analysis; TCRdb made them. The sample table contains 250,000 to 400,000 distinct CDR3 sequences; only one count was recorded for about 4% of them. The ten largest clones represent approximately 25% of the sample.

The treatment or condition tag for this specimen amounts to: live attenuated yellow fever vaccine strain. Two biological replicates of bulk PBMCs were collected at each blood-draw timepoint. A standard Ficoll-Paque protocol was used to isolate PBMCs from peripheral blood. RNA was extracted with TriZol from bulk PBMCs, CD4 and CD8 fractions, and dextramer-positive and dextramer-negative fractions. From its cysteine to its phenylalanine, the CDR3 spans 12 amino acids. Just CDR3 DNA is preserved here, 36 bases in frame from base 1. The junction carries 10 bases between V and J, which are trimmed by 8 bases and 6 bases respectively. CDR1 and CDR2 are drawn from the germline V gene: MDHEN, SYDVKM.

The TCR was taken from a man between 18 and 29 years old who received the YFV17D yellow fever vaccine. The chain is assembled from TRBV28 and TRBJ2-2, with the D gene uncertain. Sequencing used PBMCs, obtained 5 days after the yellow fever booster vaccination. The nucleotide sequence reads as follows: TGTGCCAGCGTGGGGTTGCCCGGGGAGCTGTTTTTT. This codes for CASVGLPGELFF.